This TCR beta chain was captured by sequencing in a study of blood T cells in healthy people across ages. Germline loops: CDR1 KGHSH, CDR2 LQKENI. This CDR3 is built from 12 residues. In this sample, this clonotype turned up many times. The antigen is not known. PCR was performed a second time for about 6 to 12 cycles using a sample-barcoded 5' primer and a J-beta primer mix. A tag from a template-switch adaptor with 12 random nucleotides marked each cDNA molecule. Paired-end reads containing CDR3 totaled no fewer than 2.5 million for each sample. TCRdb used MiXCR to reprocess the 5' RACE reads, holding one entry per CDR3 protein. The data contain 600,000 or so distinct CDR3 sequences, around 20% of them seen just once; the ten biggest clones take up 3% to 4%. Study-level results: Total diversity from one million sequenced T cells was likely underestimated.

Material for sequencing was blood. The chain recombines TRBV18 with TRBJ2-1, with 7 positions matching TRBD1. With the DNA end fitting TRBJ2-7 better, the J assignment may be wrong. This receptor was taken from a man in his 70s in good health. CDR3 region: CASSRDRREQYF. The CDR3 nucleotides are TGTGCCAGCTCACGGGACAGACGCGAGCAGTACTTC.